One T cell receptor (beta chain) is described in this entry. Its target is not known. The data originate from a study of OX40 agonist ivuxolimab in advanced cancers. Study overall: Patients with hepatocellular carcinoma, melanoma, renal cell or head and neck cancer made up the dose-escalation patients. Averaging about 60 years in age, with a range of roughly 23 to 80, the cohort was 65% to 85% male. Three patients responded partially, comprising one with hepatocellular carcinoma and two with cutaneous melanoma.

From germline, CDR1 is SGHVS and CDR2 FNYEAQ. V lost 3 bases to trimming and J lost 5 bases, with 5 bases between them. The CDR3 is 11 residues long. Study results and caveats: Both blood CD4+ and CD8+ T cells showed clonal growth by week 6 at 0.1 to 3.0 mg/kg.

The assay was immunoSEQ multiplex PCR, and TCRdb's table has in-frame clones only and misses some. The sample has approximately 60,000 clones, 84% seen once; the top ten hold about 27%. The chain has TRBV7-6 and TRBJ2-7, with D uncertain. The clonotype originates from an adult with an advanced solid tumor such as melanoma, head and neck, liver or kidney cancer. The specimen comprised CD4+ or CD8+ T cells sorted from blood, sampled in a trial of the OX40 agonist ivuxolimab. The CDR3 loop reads CASSLGDEQYF. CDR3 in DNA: TGTGCCAGCAGCTTGGGCGACGAGCAGTACTTC.